A selection of T cell receptor beta chains follows, all from one sample in a study of blood T cell repertoires in COVID-19. Clones were read by immunoSEQ multiplex PCR, and TCRdb kept only the in-frame ones, dropping some. The sample yields about 250,000 clones, around 88% seen once. Sequences were obtained from peripheral blood. These receptor sequences come from a man aged 80 or over with acute or convalescent COVID-19. Each CDR3 is given with its conserved first and last residue. A D gene is named only where the DNA matches it firmly. The size entry is marked missing in some rows and otherwise reads once, few, many or a size class.

CDR3nt: TGTGCCATCAGTGAATTAGGAGGGTACGGACTCGAAGCTTTCTTT; CDR3aa: CAISELGGYGLEAFF; d_gene: .; abundance: .; j_gene: TRBJ1-1; v_gene: TRBV10-3
CDR3nt: TGTGCCAGCAGTATCCTGGGACAGGGGGACACTGAAGCTTTCTTT; CDR3aa: CASSILGQGDTEAFF; d_gene: TRBD1; abundance: .; j_gene: TRBJ1-1; v_gene: TRBV27
CDR3nt: TGTGCCAGCAGTGAAGCCAAGGTAGCGGGGGTTAATAAAAATGAGCAGTTCTTC; CDR3aa: CASSEAKVAGVNKNEQFF; d_gene: TRBD2; abundance: .; j_gene: TRBJ2-1; v_gene: TRBV2
CDR3nt: TGTGCCAGCCGAAGGGGGGGGCGGACAGATACGCAGTATTTT; CDR3aa: CASRRGGRTDTQYF; d_gene: .; abundance: .; j_gene: TRBJ2-3; v_gene: TRBV27
CDR3nt: TGTGCCAGCAGCTCGGACAGGGATTCACCCCTCCACTTT; CDR3aa: CASSSDRDSPLHF; d_gene: TRBD1; abundance: once; j_gene: TRBJ1-6; v_gene: TRBV11-3
CDR3nt: TGTGCCAGTAGTCCAGGGACTAGTTTGGAGACCCAGTACTTC; CDR3aa: CASSPGTSLETQYF; d_gene: TRBD2; abundance: .; j_gene: TRBJ2-5; v_gene: TRBV19
CDR3nt: TGCGCCAGCAGCCGGACAGGAGCCTACGAGCAGTACTTC; CDR3aa: CASSRTGAYEQYF; d_gene: TRBD1; abundance: once; j_gene: TRBJ2-7; v_gene: TRBV4-1
CDR3nt: TGTGCCACCAGCACCAGGGGGCTGAACACTGAAGCTTTCTTT; CDR3aa: CATSTRGLNTEAFF; d_gene: TRBD1; abundance: once; j_gene: TRBJ1-1; v_gene: TRBV15
CDR3nt: TGTGCCAGCAGCCAACCGGGACAGACCTTTAGCAATCAGCCCCAGCATTTT; CDR3aa: CASSQPGQTFSNQPQHF; d_gene: TRBD1; abundance: .; j_gene: TRBJ1-5; v_gene: TRBV16
CDR3nt: TGTGCCAGCAGCTCCCTGGGGGCCGGCACCGGGGAGCTGTTTTTT; CDR3aa: CASSSLGAGTGELFF; d_gene: .; abundance: .; j_gene: TRBJ2-2; v_gene: TRBV27
CDR3nt: TGTGCCAGCAGTGTAGCCAGGGCCACCGGGGAGCTGTTTTTT; CDR3aa: CASSVARATGELFF; d_gene: .; abundance: .; j_gene: TRBJ2-2; v_gene: TRBV6-4
CDR3nt: TGCGCCAGCAGCTTGGCGGGCGGGGGGTCCTACAATGAGCAGTTCTTC; CDR3aa: CASSLAGGGSYNEQFF; d_gene: TRBD2; abundance: once; j_gene: TRBJ2-1; v_gene: TRBV5-1
CDR3nt: TGTGCCACCAGTGACAGAACCGGACAGGCAACAGATGGCTACACCTTC; CDR3aa: CATSDRTGQATDGYTF; d_gene: TRBD1; abundance: .; j_gene: TRBJ1-2; v_gene: TRBV24-1
CDR3nt: TGTGCCAGCAGTGAAGGAGAGGCCCTCCGGTCACCCCTCCACTTT; CDR3aa: CASSEGEALRSPLHF; d_gene: .; abundance: .; j_gene: TRBJ1-6; v_gene: TRBV25-1
CDR3nt: TGTGCCAGCAGCTTAAGTTTGACAGGTCAGCAGTTCTTC; CDR3aa: CASSLSLTGQQFF; d_gene: .; abundance: once; j_gene: TRBJ2-1; v_gene: TRBV7-9
CDR3nt: TGTGCCAGCAGCTTGGTAAGTTCCGATGCGACAGACTACGAGCAGTACTTC; CDR3aa: CASSLVSSDATDYEQYF; d_gene: .; abundance: .; j_gene: TRBJ2-7; v_gene: TRBV11-3
CDR3nt: TGTGCCAGCAGTTTACCCCTTAATGAGCAGTTCTTC; CDR3aa: CASSLPLNEQFF; d_gene: .; abundance: .; j_gene: TRBJ2-1; v_gene: TRBV28
CDR3nt: TGTGCCAGCAGTTTATACGGGGGAGGTAACTATGGCTACACCTTC; CDR3aa: CASSLYGGGNYGYTF; d_gene: .; abundance: few; j_gene: TRBJ1-2; v_gene: TRBV28
CDR3nt: TGTGCCACCAGTGATTCGGCGGGGGTCCGCCCCGGGGAGCTGTTTTTT; CDR3aa: CATSDSAGVRPGELFF; d_gene: TRBD2; abundance: .; j_gene: TRBJ2-2; v_gene: TRBV24-1
CDR3nt: TGTGCCAGCAGCGGTCAACAGGGAAGGGACCAGTACTTC; CDR3aa: CASSGQQGRDQYF; d_gene: .; abundance: .; j_gene: TRBJ2-5; v_gene: TRBV11-2
CDR3nt: TGTGCCAGCAGCTTTACCGGGACTAGCGATTCGGGCTCCTACGAGCAGTACTTC; CDR3aa: CASSFTGTSDSGSYEQYF; d_gene: TRBD2; abundance: few; j_gene: TRBJ2-7; v_gene: TRBV7-2
CDR3nt: TGTGCCAGCACCCGAGACACGGCGGGGGGTTATGGCTACACCTTC; CDR3aa: CASTRDTAGGYGYTF; d_gene: .; abundance: .; j_gene: TRBJ1-2; v_gene: TRBV5-6